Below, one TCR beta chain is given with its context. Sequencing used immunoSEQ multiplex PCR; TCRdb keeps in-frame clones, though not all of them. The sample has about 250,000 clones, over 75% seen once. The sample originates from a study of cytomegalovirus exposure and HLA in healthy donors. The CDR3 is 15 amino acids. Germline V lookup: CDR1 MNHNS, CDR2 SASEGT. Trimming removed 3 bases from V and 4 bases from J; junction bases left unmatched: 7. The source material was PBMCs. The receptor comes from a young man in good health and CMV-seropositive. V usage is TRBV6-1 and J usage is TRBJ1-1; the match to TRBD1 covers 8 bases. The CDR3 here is CASSDYRGKSTEAFF. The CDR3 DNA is TGTGCCAGCAGTGATTACAGGGGGAAAAGCACTGAAGCTTTCTTT.